These 24 T cell receptor beta chains originate from one sample sequenced in a study of T cell repertoires in cytomegalovirus infection. TCRdb analysed the reads with MiXCR anew, one entry per CDR3 protein. The table lists about 740,000 distinct CDR3 sequences, 35% of them singletons. Sample: PBMCs. The receptors stem from a human donor in good health (CMV status not recorded). Some clones in this sample may be carry-over from other donors' samples.

The sample holds one count of this clonotype. The chain carries TRBV4-1 and TRBJ1-2, with unresolved D. The germline V gene encodes CDR1 MGHRA and CDR2 YSYEKL. The CDR3 consists of 15 residues. With 1 base removed from V and 0 bases from J, the gap between germline ends came to 9 bases. Written as DNA, the CDR3 is TGCGCCAGCAGCCAAGGCCCATTCACTAACTATGGCTACACCTTC. Translating gives CASSQGPFTNYGYTF.

This clonotype was picked up a small number of times. The rearrangement joins TRBV29-1 to TRBJ1-1, with no clear D. The CDR3 consists of 15 residues. Germline V gene sequence: CDR1 SQVTM, CDR2 ANQGSEA. Between the trimmed V and J ends, which lost 4 bases and 1 base, there was a span of 16 bases. The CDR3 sequence is CSVVPPGDKNTEAFF. CDR3 in DNA: TGCAGCGTTGTCCCCCCTGGGGATAAGAACACTGAAGCTTTCTTT.

Remarks on this clonotype: An end of the junction differs from the germline gene, which may be a read error. This chain joins TRBV12-3 or TRBV12-4 and TRBJ1-5; a possible D gene is TRBD1 (5 bases). This CDR3 region has 15 residues. The CDR3 region has the DNA TGTGCCAGAAGTTTTCGGGGGAGAGGCAATCAGCCCCAGCATTTT. Its translation: CARSFRGRGNQPQHF.

This clonotype was seen once. Lacking the conserved final phenylalanine or tryptophan, this CDR3 likely reflects a read error. The V and J genes are TRBV28 and TRBJ2-5; TRBD1 agrees at 9 bases. The germline CDR1 and CDR2 sequences are MDHEN and SYDVKM. V was pared by 2 bases and J by 4 bases, with 8 bases of the junction left unmatched. This CDR3 has 16 amino acids. CDR3 protein: CASSLPQQGAAETQYL. CDR3 sequence (DNA): TGTGCCAGCAGTTTACCGCAACAGGGGGCGGCAGAGACCCAGTACTTA.

The rearrangement uses TRBV7-9 and TRBJ2-2, with a tentative D call TRBD2 (6 bases). There are 18 residues in the CDR3. CDR1 and CDR2 from the germline V gene are SEHNR and FQNEAQ (reference sequence). V lost 6 bases and J lost 2, with 22 bases in between. DNA of the CDR3: TGTGCCAGCAGAAGACCTCACCTCCGGGACTTCAACACCGGGGAGCTGTTTTTT. Its protein product is CASRRPHLRDFNTGELFF.

The chain recombines TRBV28 with TRBJ2-7; 8 bases match TRBD1. This CDR3 is 16 amino acids long. The germline CDR1 and CDR2 sequences are MDHEN and SYDVKM. J was trimmed by 2 bases and V by 6 bases; bases with no gene match: 12. In nucleotides, the CDR3 is TGTGCCAGCAGACGAGACAGGGGCTTATTCGCCTACGAGCAGTACTTC. Its translation is CASRRDRGLFAYEQYF.

The genes are TRBV27 and TRBJ2-5, with 10 bases identical to TRBD2. V lost 3 bases and J lost 2; bases outside the gene matches: 3. Germline CDR1 reads MNHEY; CDR2 reads SMNVEV (reference sequence). There are 15 residues in the CDR3. The chain's CDR3 is CASSFSGGYQETQYF. The CDR3 DNA reads TGTGCCAGCAGTTTTAGCGGGGGGTATCAAGAGACCCAGTACTTC.

This clonotype was seen more than once but under ten times. This chain connects TRBV11-2 to TRBJ2-6; D may be TRBD1 or TRBD2 (5 bases each). The V gene lost 1 base and the J gene lost 2 bases, with 18 bases spanning the gap. Germline V gives CDR1 SGHAT, CDR2 FQNNGV. This CDR3 is built from 19 residues. The chain's CDR3 is CASSLAYTLQGAGANVLTF. The CDR3 bases are TGTGCCAGCAGCTTAGCATATACACTTCAGGGAGCTGGGGCCAACGTCCTGACTTTC.

CDR3 DNA: TGCAGTGCTTTTGAGAGCAGGGGGCCCTACGAGCAGTACTTC. Translation: CSAFESRGPYEQYF. The chain joins TRBV20-1 to TRBJ2-7; 8 bases map to TRBD1. J was trimmed by 2 bases and V by 5 bases; bases with no gene match: 8. The CDR3 totals 14 residues. CDR1 and CDR2 (germline): DFQATT, SNEGSKA (reference sequence).

This sequence joins TRBV12-3 or TRBV12-4 and TRBJ1-5, with D unresolved. The CDR3 is made up of 13 amino acids. Trimming cost V 5 bases and J 7 bases, with 12 bases left between them. This chain's CDR3 is CASSRLDWQPQHF. The CDR3 region has the DNA TGTGCCAGCAGTCGTTTGGATTGGCAGCCCCAGCATTTT.

The chain joins TRBV28 to TRBJ1-1, with D possibly matching TRBD1 (5 bases). V gave up 1 base and J gave up 2 bases, with 20 bases separating them. The CDR3 loop spans 18 amino acids. Germline lookup yields CDR1 MDHEN and CDR2 SYDVKM. In DNA form, the CDR3 reads TGTGCCAGCAGTTTATACCGTACGGGGGAGCTATTTAACACTGAAGCTTTCTTT. Protein sequence: CASSLYRTGELFNTEAFF.

J is TRBJ2-1 and V is TRBV20-1, with D possibly TRBD1 on 5 matching bases. Germline V CDR1 and CDR2: DFQATT, SNEGSKA (reference sequence). CDR3 length: 15 residues. The V end lost 2 bases, the J end lost 1 base, and 12 bases lay between the germline ends. CDR3 loop: CSARNKAGSYNEQFF. CDR3 DNA sequence: TGCAGTGCTAGAAATAAGGCAGGGTCCTACAATGAGCAGTTCTTC.

The chain couples TRBV20-1 to TRBJ2-3, with TRBD2 matching over 8 bases. The V gene end was trimmed by 3 bases and the J gene end by 9 bases; junction bases not matched to a gene: 5. The CDR3 extends over 12 amino acids. The germline CDR1 and CDR2 sequences are DFQATT and SNEGSKA (reference sequence). The CDR3 nucleotides are TGCAGTGCTAGCGGGGGGGTCCGAACGCAGTATTTT. Its protein product is CSASGGVRTQYF.

Points on this clonotype: The conserved closing phenylalanine or tryptophan is absent in this CDR3, likely reflecting a read error. The chain is built from TRBV10-3 and TRBJ2-1, with unresolved D. This CDR3 region has 12 residues. Deletions cut 5 bases from V and 5 bases from J, with 7 bases between. Germline V gene sequence: CDR1 ENHRY, CDR2 SYGVKD. In DNA, the CDR3 is TGTGCCATCAGTTACGCGAACAATGAGCAGTTCTAC. Its protein is CAISYANNEQFY.

This clonotype is medium-sized (0.01 to 0.1%) in the sample. The chain employs TRBV7-3 and TRBJ2-5, with 10 positions matching TRBD1. The CDR3 loop spans 15 amino acids. Per germline, CDR1 SGHTA and CDR2 FQGTGA. The V segment lost 4 bases and the J segment 5 bases; nucleotides outside the gene matches: 7. The CDR3 DNA sequence: TGTGCCAGCAGCTCGACAGGGGGCTACGGGGAGACCCAGTACTTC. Translation: CASSSTGGYGETQYF.

The V call is TRBV20-1, the J call TRBJ2-7, with a possible D match to TRBD2 (5 bases). The V gene's germline CDR1 is DFQATT and CDR2 SNEGSKA (reference sequence). This CDR3 is 15 amino acids long. The V end lost 5 bases, the J end lost 5 bases, and 22 bases lay between the germline ends. CDR3 in DNA: TGCAGTGCTGTGAGACGGGATTCCAATCGAAACGAGCAGTACTTC. Protein product: CSAVRRDSNRNEQYF.

With regard to this clonotype: It is likely a read error, because the conserved phenylalanine at the end of the CDR3 is missing. V is TRBV5-1 and J is TRBJ1-2, with a tentative D call TRBD1 (5 bases). Per germline, CDR1 SGHRS and CDR2 YFSETQ. The CDR3 totals 17 residues. The V and J ends lost 0 bases and 0 bases respectively, with 15 bases between them. CDR3 sequence (DNA): TGCGCCAGCAGCTTGGAGGGTTTGGCAGGGACTAACTATGGCTACACCTTA. Its translation is CASSLEGLAGTNYGYTL.

The J gene is TRBJ2-7, the V gene TRBV7-2, with unresolved D. Trimming removed 1 base from V and 5 bases from J, with 15 bases in between. The CDR3 has 15 residues. The germline V gene encodes CDR1 SGHTA and CDR2 FQGNSA. As DNA, the CDR3 is TGTGCCAGCAGCTTAGTGCTTCCCTCTCCTAACGAGCAGTACTTC. Protein sequence: CASSLVLPSPNEQYF.

In its sample, this clonotype was seen many times. The chain joins TRBV7-9 to TRBJ2-1; 9 nucleotides align to TRBD2. Unmatched junction bases numbered 4, after V lost 3 bases and J lost 4 bases. Per the germline V gene, CDR1 is SEHNR and CDR2 is FQNEAQ (reference sequence). This CDR3 is built from 15 residues. Here the CDR3 reads CASSFLAGLYNEQFF. CDR3 in DNA: TGTGCCAGCAGCTTCCTAGCGGGACTGTACAATGAGCAGTTCTTC. Full variable domain (outside the CDR3, taken from reference TRBV7-9 and TRBJ2-1): DTGVSQNPRHKITKRGQNVTFRCDPISEHNRLYWYRQTLGQGPEFLTYFQNEAQLEKSRLLSDRFSAERPKGSFSTLEIQRTEQGDSAMYLCASSFLAGLYNEQFFGPGTRLTVL.

As for this clonotype: The junction shows a germline mismatch at one end, possibly a read error. V and J are TRBV7-2 and TRBJ1-2; 8 nucleotides align to TRBD1. The germline gives CDR1 SGHTA, CDR2 FQGNSA. The CDR3 totals 15 residues. This chain's CDR3 is CARRPGQGRVSGYTF. CDR3 DNA sequence: TGTGCCCGCCGCCCCGGACAGGGAAGGGTGTCTGGCTACACATTC.

This clonotype was seen more than once but under ten times. The V and J genes are TRBV7-9 and TRBJ2-2; D may be TRBD1 or TRBD2 (5 bases each). With 5 bases removed from V and 4 bases from J, the gap between germline ends came to 17 bases. This CDR3 is 16 amino acids long. Germline lookup yields CDR1 SEHNR and CDR2 FQNEAQ (reference sequence). The CDR3 sequence is CASSPRIGDGTGELFF. In DNA, the CDR3 is TGTGCCAGCAGCCCGCGTATCGGGGACGGCACCGGGGAGCTGTTTTTT.

The sample holds a few counts of this clonotype. The chain employs TRBV4-1 and TRBJ1-1, with D uncertain. Trimming stripped 1 base from V and 10 bases from J, with 7 bases between. The CDR3 length is 11 residues. Germline CDR1 and CDR2: MGHRA and YSYEKL. The CDR3: CASSQAGRAFF. DNA of the CDR3: TGCGCCAGCAGCCAAGCTGGTAGAGCTTTCTTT.

This chain uses TRBV20-1 with TRBJ2-5; perhaps D is TRBD1 or TRBD2 (6 bases each). The V end lost 5 bases, the J end lost 5 bases, and 18 bases lay between the germline ends. Germline V gene sequence: CDR1 DFQATT, CDR2 SNEGSKA (reference sequence). This CDR3 spans 14 amino acids. The CDR3 region has the DNA TGCAGTGCTCCCCCCGGGACACGGGGGGAGACCCAGTACTTC. This sequence encodes CSAPPGTRGETQYF.

This clonotype has only a few counts. The chain links TRBV2 to TRBJ2-3; TRBD2 aligns across 8 bases. The CDR3 is 17 amino acids. V lost 5 bases and J lost 0; bases outside the gene matches: 10. Per the germline V gene, CDR1 is SNHLY and CDR2 is FYNNEI. CDR3 region: CASSSQAGGPSTDTQYF. CDR3 nucleotides: TGTGCCAGCAGTTCACAGGCGGGAGGACCTAGCACAGATACGCAGTATTTT.